Each of the 30 T cell receptor beta chains below was sequenced from the same sample in a study of blood T cell repertoires in COVID-19. Profiled with immunoSEQ multiplex PCR; TCRdb holds only in-frame clones, not every one. This table holds tens of thousands of clones, 60% to 85% found once. The source material was peripheral blood. The receptors were gathered from a man aged 65 to 85 with active or convalescent COVID-19.

The chain joins TRBV5-6 to TRBJ2-4; 13 nucleotides line up with TRBD2. The V gene end was trimmed by 2 bases and the J gene end by 7 bases; junction bases not matched to a gene: 9. Germline V CDR1 and CDR2: SGHDT, YYEEEE. CDR3 length: 17 residues. The CDR3 spells CASSLLAGGPVANIQYF. CDR3 sequence (DNA): TGTGCCAGCAGCTTACTAGCGGGGGGGCCGGTGGCTAACATTCAGTACTTC. Full variable domain (outside the CDR3, taken from reference TRBV5-6 and TRBJ2-4): DAGVTQSPTHLIKTRGQQVTLRCSPKSGHDTVSWYQQALGQGPQFIFQYYEEEERQRGNFPDRFSGHQFPNYSSELNVNALLLGDSALYLCASSLLAGGPVANIQYFGAGTRLSVL.

This chain links TRBV2 with TRBJ1-2; TRBD1 is a possible D gene (6 bases). The V gene's germline CDR1 is SNHLY and CDR2 FYNNEI. The length of the CDR3 is 14 residues. Trimming removed 9 bases at V and 7 bases at J, with 21 bases between. CDR3 amino acids: CASERDTGLRGYTF. The CDR3 nucleotides are TGTGCCAGTGAGAGGGACACCGGCCTCCGTGGCTACACCTTC.

The chain joins TRBV5-4 to TRBJ2-7; TRBD2 matches 7 bases. CDR1 and CDR2 from the germline V gene are SGHNT and YYREEE (reference sequence). Losses at the gene ends were 0 bases for V and 5 bases for J; bases not matched to a gene: 5. The CDR3 covers 14 residues. CDR3 sequence: CASSLAGRSHEQYF. The CDR3 nucleotides read TGTGCCAGCAGCTTGGCCGGGAGGTCGCACGAGCAGTACTTC.

The rearrangement links TRBV9 to TRBJ2-7; weak D call: TRBD2 (5 bases). The CDR3 runs to 14 residues. The ends were cut back, 0 bases at V and 1 base at J, with 8 bases in the middle. Germline loops: CDR1 SGDLS, CDR2 YYNGEE. For the CDR3, the DNA is TGTGCCAGCAGCGTAGATGGGAGATCCTACGAGCAGTACTTC. It yields the protein CASSVDGRSYEQYF. Based on the CDR3 plus reference TRBV9 and TRBJ2-7, the full variable domain is DSGVTQTPKHLITATGQRVTLRCSPRSGDLSVYWYQQSLDQGLQFLIQYYNGEERAKGNILERFSAQQFPDLHSELNLSSLELGDSALYFCASSVDGRSYEQYFGPGTRLTVT.

The rearrangement joins TRBV19 to TRBJ1-3; D unclear. Trimming shortened V by 3 bases and J by 4 bases, and 10 bases separated the two germline ends. Germline V gene data show CDR1 as LNHDA and CDR2 as SQIVND (reference sequence). The CDR3 is 14 amino acids. CDR3: CASSITRSGNTIYF. Here the CDR3 DNA reads TGTGCCAGTAGTATCACCAGATCCGGAAACACCATATATTTT.

This clone was picked up a small number of times. V is TRBV9 and J is TRBJ2-1; TRBD1 aligns across 7 bases. Trimming took 0 bases from V and 7 from J; bases not matched to a gene: 7. CDR1 is SGDLS, CDR2 YYNGEE, per germline. There are 15 residues in the CDR3. CDR3 protein: CASSVVSDRANEQFF. CDR3 in DNA: TGTGCCAGCAGCGTAGTGTCCGACAGGGCAAATGAGCAGTTCTTC. Supplemented by reference TRBV9 and TRBJ2-1, the full variable domain reads DSGVTQTPKHLITATGQRVTLRCSPRSGDLSVYWYQQSLDQGLQFLIQYYNGEERAKGNILERFSAQQFPDLHSELNLSSLELGDSALYFCASSVVSDRANEQFFGPGTRLTVL.

The V gene is TRBV7-9, the J gene TRBJ1-5; D unclear. Germline V gives CDR1 SEHNR, CDR2 FQNEAQ (reference sequence). V was shortened by 2 bases and J by 2 bases, with 22 bases between the two germline ends. The CDR3 is made up of 19 amino acids. CDR3 bases: TGTGCCAGCAGCTTAAGCTTCGGGGATTCGTCGTCGGGCAATCAGCCCCAGCATTTT. As protein: CASSLSFGDSSSGNQPQHF. Full variable domain (outside the CDR3, taken from reference TRBV7-9 and TRBJ1-5): DTGVSQNPRHKITKRGQNVTFRCDPISEHNRLYWYRQTLGQGPEFLTYFQNEAQLEKSRLLSDRFSAERPKGSFSTLEIQRTEQGDSAMYLCASSLSFGDSSSGNQPQHFGDGTRLSIL.

This clone was counted once. This rearrangement joins TRBV3-1 (or the pseudogene TRBV3-2) to TRBJ2-7, with 7 bases aligning to TRBD1. This CDR3 spans 15 amino acids. The V segment lost 6 bases and the J segment 2 bases; nucleotides outside the gene matches: 10. Germline V gene sequence: CDR1 LGHDT, CDR2 YNNKEL (reference sequence). This CDR3 reads CASRPRYTGAYEQYF. The CDR3 nucleotides are TGTGCCAGCAGACCAAGGTACACAGGGGCCTACGAGCAGTACTTC.

The chain carries TRBV28 and TRBJ2-3; D uncertain. The CDR3 spans 15 residues. V dropped 3 bases and J dropped 0 bases, with 10 bases sitting between them. Germline lookup yields CDR1 MDHEN and CDR2 SYDVKM. The CDR3, as DNA: TGTGCCAGCAGTTTTGGTGAGGATAGCACAGATACGCAGTATTTT. Translated, it gives CASSFGEDSTDTQYF. The variable domain in full, completed from reference TRBV28 and TRBJ2-3, reads DVKVTQSSRYLVKRTGEKVFLECVQDMDHENMFWYRQDPGLGLRLIYFSYDVKMKEKGDIPEGYSVSREKKERFSLILESASTNQTSMYLCASSFGEDSTDTQYFGPGTRLTVL.

The chain recombines TRBV29-1 with TRBJ2-5; 7 bases fit TRBD1. This CDR3 contains 13 residues. Germline CDR1 SQVTM, CDR2 ANQGSEA. The junction had 9 bases not matched to a gene; V was cut back by 7 bases and J by 4 bases. CDR3 sequence reads: CSATGQVLETQYF. In DNA, the CDR3 is TGCAGCGCTACAGGACAGGTGTTAGAGACCCAGTACTTC. The whole variable domain, remainder taken from reference TRBV29-1 and TRBJ2-5, is SAVISQKPSRDICQRGTSLTIQCQVDSQVTMMFWYRQQPGQSLTLIATANQGSEATYESGFVIDKFPISRPNLTFSTLTVSNMSPEDSSIYLCSATGQVLETQYFGPGTRLLVL.

This chain uses TRBV7-9 with TRBJ2-1, with 7 bases fitting TRBD1. This CDR3 is built from 14 residues. J gave up 4 bases and V 9 bases, and 9 bases lay outside the gene matches. Looked up from germline, CDR1 is SEHNR and CDR2 is FQNEAQ (reference sequence). The CDR3 DNA follows: TGTGCCAGTGAACCGGGACAGACTTACAATGAGCAGTTCTTC. It yields the protein CASEPGQTYNEQFF.

This chain links TRBV4-1 with TRBJ2-5; D possibly corresponds to TRBD1 (6 bases). The CDR3 totals 14 residues. Germline V lookup: CDR1 MGHRA, CDR2 YSYEKL. Trimming took 3 bases from V and 3 from J, leaving 11 bases between them. CDR3 DNA: TGCGCCAGCAGCCATCGGGACACTAAAGAGACCCAGTACTTC. Protein sequence: CASSHRDTKETQYF.

This chain uses TRBV3-1 (or the pseudogene TRBV3-2) with TRBJ1-6; D is unresolved. The germline V and J ends were trimmed by 5 bases and 4 bases, with 9 bases remaining between them. Looked up from germline, CDR1 is LGHDT and CDR2 is YNNKEL (reference sequence). This CDR3 contains 14 residues. The CDR3 spells CASSSRQYNSPLHF. Written as DNA, the CDR3 is TGTGCCAGCAGCAGTAGACAATATAATTCACCCCTCCACTTT.

V usage is TRBV6-1 and J usage is TRBJ1-3; D is possibly TRBD1 (5 bases). Trimming removed 1 base at V and 0 bases at J, with 19 bases between. This CDR3 contains 19 residues. CDR1 MNHNS and CDR2 SASEGT come from the germline V gene. The DNA for the CDR3 is TGTGCCAGCAGTGAAGGGGGCGTTCTGGGTCTAGGCTCTGGAAACACCATATATTTT. Protein product: CASSEGGVLGLGSGNTIYF.

CDR3 sequence reads: CASSVGVRGPFF. The CDR3 DNA follows: TGTGCCAGCAGCGTAGGAGTAAGGGGTCCTTTCTTT. The chain combines TRBV9 with TRBJ1-1, with D possibly TRBD1 on 5 matching bases. The V end was cut by 0 bases, the J end by 12 bases, with 12 bases between. Germline V CDR1 and CDR2: SGDLS, YYNGEE. The CDR3 covers 12 residues.

This chain uses TRBV10-3 with TRBJ2-7; a weak D match, TRBD1 (5 bases). Germline lookup yields CDR1 ENHRY and CDR2 SYGVKD. The CDR3 sequence is 14 residues long. V was clipped by 8 bases and J by 2 bases, with 16 bases between them. CDR3 sequence reads: CAIGGQAGPYEQYF. CDR3 nucleotides: TGTGCCATCGGCGGTCAGGCAGGGCCCTACGAGCAGTACTTC.

The J gene is TRBJ2-7, the V gene TRBV20-1; no definite D call. CDR1 and CDR2 (germline): DFQATT, SNEGSKA (reference sequence). This CDR3 region has 15 residues. Trimming cost V 3 bases and J 5 bases, with 20 bases left between them. In DNA, the CDR3 is TGCAGTGCTAGTCCCGATATACTTATGGCGGACGAGCAGTACTTC. It translates to CSASPDILMADEQYF.

The V gene is TRBV19, the J gene TRBJ1-3; 7 nucleotides match TRBD1. The V gene's germline CDR1 is LNHDA and CDR2 SQIVND (reference sequence). V gave up 9 bases and J gave up 0 bases; unmatched junction bases: 5. This CDR3 spans 14 amino acids. The CDR3 nucleotides are TGTGCCAGCTCCGACAGGGACTCTGGAAACACCATATATTTT. Protein sequence: CASSDRDSGNTIYF.

This clone was seen once. The chain joins TRBV2 to TRBJ2-1, with 11 bases matching TRBD2. The CDR3 covers 17 residues. The J segment lost 1 base and the V segment lost 3 bases, leaving 5 bases of the junction unmatched. The germline V gene has CDR1 SNHLY and CDR2 FYNNEI. CDR3 region: CASSDSLAGGSYNEQFF. In DNA form, the CDR3 reads TGTGCCAGCAGTGACTCGCTAGCGGGGGGTTCCTACAATGAGCAGTTCTTC.

The J gene is TRBJ2-7, the V gene TRBV19; tentatively, D is TRBD2 (6 bases). Germline V gene data show CDR1 as LNHDA and CDR2 as SQIVND (reference sequence). This CDR3 is built from 13 residues. V was pared by 6 bases and J by 6 bases, with 15 bases between. In DNA form, the CDR3 reads TGTGCCAGTAGACAACCGCCGGGACTCGAGCAGTACTTC. Its protein is CASRQPPGLEQYF.

This clone was counted a single time. The chain is built from TRBV9 and TRBJ1-1; the match to TRBD1 covers 8 bases. This CDR3 comprises 14 residues. With V trimmed by 5 bases and J by 4 bases, 7 bases remained unmatched. Germline CDR1 reads SGDLS; CDR2 reads YYNGEE. CDR3 DNA: TGTGCCAGCAGTATGACAGGGGAAGTCACTGAAGCTTTCTTT. It is translated as CASSMTGEVTEAFF.

The chain recombines TRBV27 with TRBJ1-6; D ambiguous. Trimming took 6 bases from V and 4 from J, leaving 10 bases between them. Germline V lookup: CDR1 MNHEY, CDR2 SMNVEV (reference sequence). This CDR3 has 14 amino acids. The CDR3, as DNA: TGTGCCAGCAGGGACGGGAGTTATAATTCACCCCTCCACTTT. Its translation: CASRDGSYNSPLHF.

This clone was counted a few times. CDR3 in amino acids: CASSTQGAVTGELFF. The CDR3 DNA is TGTGCCAGCAGTACCCAGGGGGCGGTAACCGGGGAGCTGTTTTTT. V and J are TRBV6-1 and TRBJ2-2, with 8 bases lining up with TRBD1. V dropped 5 bases and J dropped 5; count of bases not matched to a gene: 7. CDR1 is MNHNS and CDR2 is SASEGT in the germline V gene. This CDR3 comprises 15 residues.

This clone was seen just once. The chain couples TRBV9 to TRBJ1-2; 11 bases fit TRBD1. Germline V gene data show CDR1 as SGDLS and CDR2 as YYNGEE. The CDR3 covers 16 residues. J lost 0 bases, V lost 4 bases, and 5 bases had no gene match. Here the CDR3 DNA reads TGTGCCAGCAGCCCCGGGACAGGGGGAGCTAACTATGGCTACACCTTC. It codes for CASSPGTGGANYGYTF. The full variable domain, in which reference TRBV9 and TRBJ1-2 provide the parts outside the CDR3, is DSGVTQTPKHLITATGQRVTLRCSPRSGDLSVYWYQQSLDQGLQFLIQYYNGEERAKGNILERFSAQQFPDLHSELNLSSLELGDSALYFCASSPGTGGANYGYTFGSGTRLTVV.

This chain uses TRBV19 with TRBJ1-6; D unclear. This CDR3 has 13 residues. Germline loops: CDR1 LNHDA, CDR2 SQIVND (reference sequence). V was cut by 5 bases and J by 7 bases, with 9 bases left in between. As DNA, the CDR3 is TGTGCCAGTAGTTTCTCCAGAAATTCACCCCTCCACTTT. Translating gives CASSFSRNSPLHF.

This clone was seen a few times. The V and J genes are TRBV9 and TRBJ1-4; 7 bases align to TRBD1. Trimming took 3 bases from V and 10 from J; bases not matched to a gene: 9. There are 14 residues in the CDR3. Germline CDR1 reads SGDLS; CDR2 reads YYNGEE. The CDR3 nucleotides are TGTGCCAGCAGCGCTGGGACAGCCCAGGGAAAACTGTTTTTT. Its protein is CASSAGTAQGKLFF.

The chain joins TRBV10-1 to TRBJ2-4; TRBD2 might be the D (6 bases). Germline CDR1 WNHNN, CDR2 SYGVQD (reference sequence). The CDR3 is made up of 16 amino acids. Between the trimmed V and J ends, which lost 0 bases and 9 bases, there was a span of 18 bases. The CDR3 DNA sequence: TGCGCCAGCAGTGAGTCAGAGGCGGGCAAGGAGGGCATTCAGTACTTC. Amino acid sequence: CASSESEAGKEGIQYF.

J is TRBJ2-2 and V is TRBV9; 10 positions agree with TRBD2. This CDR3 contains 15 residues. Germline CDR1 is SGDLS and CDR2 is YYNGEE. The V gene end was trimmed by 8 bases and the J gene end by 10 bases; junction bases not matched to a gene: 14. The CDR3 DNA sequence: TGTGCCAGTTCCAAACTAGCGGGGAGTTCAGAGGAGCTGTTTTTT. Translating it yields CASSKLAGSSEELFF. The entire variable domain, with the rest obtained from reference TRBV9 and TRBJ2-2, is as follows: DSGVTQTPKHLITATGQRVTLRCSPRSGDLSVYWYQQSLDQGLQFLIQYYNGEERAKGNILERFSAQQFPDLHSELNLSSLELGDSALYFCASSKLAGSSEELFFGEGSRLTVL.

The genes are TRBV3-1 (or the pseudogene TRBV3-2) and TRBJ1-5, with a tentative D call TRBD1 (5 bases). Germline V gene sequence: CDR1 LGHDT, CDR2 YNNKEL (reference sequence). V was trimmed by 0 bases and J by 6 bases, leaving 21 bases between them. The CDR3 extends over 18 amino acids. CDR3 in amino acids: CASSQDLPTAGGVQPQHF. DNA of the CDR3: TGTGCCAGCAGCCAAGACCTCCCAACGGCGGGGGGGGTTCAGCCCCAGCATTTT.

V is TRBV5-4 and J is TRBJ2-2, with a tentative D call TRBD2 (5 bases). The germline gives CDR1 SGHNT, CDR2 YYREEE (reference sequence). The V end was cut by 0 bases, the J end by 1 base, with 10 bases between. This CDR3 spans 16 amino acids. Here the CDR3 reads CASSLDSGLNTGELFF. CDR3 DNA sequence: TGTGCCAGCAGCTTGGACAGCGGACTGAACACCGGGGAGCTGTTTTTT.